This passage covers 20 T cell receptor beta chains from one sample sequenced in a study of OX40 agonist ivuxolimab in advanced cancers. Data came from immunoSEQ multiplex PCR; TCRdb stores just in-frame clones and leaves some out. The sample holds about 70,000 clones, about 86% seen once. The material was CD4+ or CD8+ T cells sorted from blood, obtained in a trial of the OX40 agonist ivuxolimab. The origin of the receptors is an adult with an advanced solid tumor such as melanoma, head and neck, liver or kidney cancer.

The rearrangement links TRBV7-3 to TRBJ1-2, with 11 bases that match TRBD1. This CDR3 contains 16 residues. V lost 5 bases to trimming and J lost 3 bases; unmatched junction nucleotides: 8. Germline V gives CDR1 SGHTA, CDR2 FQGTGA. CDR3 amino acids: CASSEGTGGSHYGYTF. The CDR3 DNA reads TGTGCCAGCAGCGAAGGGACAGGGGGTTCCCACTATGGCTACACCTTC. Variable domain in full (rest from reference TRBV7-3 and TRBJ1-2): GAGVSQTPSNKVTEKGKYVELRCDPISGHTALYWYRQSLGQGPEFLIYFQGTGAADDSGLPNDRFFAVRPEGSVSTLKIQRTERGDSAVYLCASSEGTGGSHYGYTFGSGTRLTVV.

The chain has TRBV28 and TRBJ2-3; tentatively, D is TRBD2 (6 bases). Germline assignment: CDR1 MDHEN and CDR2 SYDVKM. Deletions cut 8 bases from V and 0 bases from J, with 12 bases between. CDR3 size: 14 residues. CDR3 sequence: CASAGGPSTDTQYF. The DNA for the CDR3 is TGTGCCAGCGCAGGAGGGCCTAGCACAGATACGCAGTATTTT.

The gene calls are TRBV6-5 and TRBJ2-7; TRBD1 agrees at 12 bases. The V gene end was trimmed by 5 bases and the J gene end by 2 bases; junction bases not matched to a gene: 4. The CDR3 contains 15 residues. CDR1 MNHEY and CDR2 SVGAGI come from the germline V gene. The CDR3 sequence: CASSSRDRGPYEQYF. The CDR3 DNA reads TGTGCCAGCAGTAGCCGGGACAGGGGGCCCTACGAGCAGTACTTC.

The J gene is TRBJ1-4, the V gene TRBV28; 8 bases agree with TRBD1. From germline, CDR1 is MDHEN and CDR2 SYDVKM. Trimming cost V 5 bases and J 6 bases; bases outside gene matches: 8. The CDR3 covers 15 residues. Here the CDR3 DNA reads TGTGCCAGCAGTCGACAGGGGAACAGGGATGAAAAACTGTTTTTT. It translates to CASSRQGNRDEKLFF.

The chain links TRBV14 to TRBJ2-5, with 10 bases matching TRBD1. The CDR3 length is 16 residues. Trimming removed 1 base from V and 9 bases from J; junction bases left unmatched: 11. Germline CDR1 and CDR2: SGHDN and FVKESK. DNA of the CDR3: TGTGCCAGCAGCCAAGGCCGGACAGGGGGTATAGGGGCCCAGTACTTC. Protein product: CASSQGRTGGIGAQYF.

The J gene is TRBJ2-5, the V gene TRBV30; D gene unclear. The CDR3 has 12 amino acids. Trimming stripped 0 bases from V and 3 bases from J, with 5 bases between. Germline assignment: CDR1 GTSNPN and CDR2 SVGIG (reference sequence). Here the CDR3 DNA reads TGTGCCTGGAGTGTCGTCAAAGAGACCCAGTACTTC. Protein product: CAWSVVKETQYF.

V gene TRBV11-2 combines with J gene TRBJ2-7, with D perhaps TRBD1 or TRBD2 (5 bases each). The CDR3 consists of 14 residues. V was clipped by 5 bases and J by 3 bases, with 14 bases between them. Germline V gene data show CDR1 as SGHAT and CDR2 as FQNNGV. The CDR3 DNA follows: TGTGCCAGCAGCCACCAGGGAGCTTTCTACGAGCAGTACTTC. Protein product: CASSHQGAFYEQYF.

V and J are TRBV10-3 and TRBJ1-2; the D gene is possibly TRBD1 (6 bases). Trimming took off 3 bases at V and 7 bases at J, with 9 bases between the two ends. In germline, CDR1 is ENHRY, CDR2 SYGVKD. The CDR3 contains 12 residues. CDR3 nucleotides: TGTGCCATCAGTGAACAGGGTATTGGCTACACCTTC. This sequence encodes CAISEQGIGYTF.

The DNA of the CDR3 is TGTGCCAGCAGCCACATCTATGTGGGGGGTGGAACTGAAGCTTTCTTT. Protein: CASSHIYVGGGTEAFF. The chain carries TRBV14 and TRBJ1-1; weak D call: TRBD1 (5 bases). V shed 3 bases and J shed 5 bases, with 19 bases lying between them. The CDR3 is made up of 16 amino acids. Germline V CDR1 and CDR2: SGHDN, FVKESK.

J is TRBJ1-2 and V is TRBV30; D is uncertain. Trimming removed 4 bases at V and 4 bases at J, with 13 bases between. Germline CDR1 GTSNPN, CDR2 SVGIG (reference sequence). The CDR3 runs to 13 residues. The CDR3 bases are TGTGCCTGGACGAACGGGGTGGGCTATGGCTACACCTTC. Translated: CAWTNGVGYGYTF.

V and J are TRBV7-3 and TRBJ1-2, with a weak D call TRBD1 (5 bases). The germline V and J ends were trimmed by 2 bases and 13 bases, with 14 bases remaining between them. CDR3 length: 12 residues. The germline CDR1 and CDR2 sequences are SGHTA and FQGTGA. The CDR3 here is CASSLGSRDFTF. The CDR3 coding sequence is TGTGCCAGCAGCTTAGGAAGCAGGGACTTCACCTTC.

In this sample, this clone turned up once. The V call is TRBV28, the J call TRBJ2-7; 10 bases map to TRBD1. There are 15 residues in the CDR3. CDR1 is MDHEN and CDR2 is SYDVKM in the germline V gene. V gave up 3 bases and J gave up 5 bases; unmatched junction bases: 7. DNA for the CDR3: TGTGCCAGCAGTTTGACCCGGGACAGGGGTAACGAGCAGTACTTC. Amino acids: CASSLTRDRGNEQYF.

The chain combines TRBV12-5 with TRBJ2-2; unclear D gene. V shed 0 bases and J shed 2 bases, with 1 base lying between them. From germline, CDR1 is LGHNT and CDR2 FRNRAP. CDR3 length: 13 amino acids. This CDR3 is CASGLVNTGELFF. DNA of the CDR3: TGTGCTAGTGGTTTGGTAAACACCGGGGAGCTGTTTTTT.

The CDR3 reads CASSPTGSSYNSPLHF. The CDR3 region has the DNA TGCGCCAGCAGCCCCACAGGGAGCTCCTATAATTCACCCCTCCACTTT. V gene TRBV5-1 combines with J gene TRBJ1-6; TRBD1 might be the D (6 bases). The CDR3 is made up of 16 amino acids. The germline V gene has CDR1 SGHRS and CDR2 YFSETQ. Between the trimmed V and J ends, which lost 4 bases and 0 bases, there was a span of 11 bases.

The chain uses TRBV27 and TRBJ1-1; D unresolved. The CDR3 length is 13 residues. CDR1 MNHEY and CDR2 SMNVEV come from the germline V gene (reference sequence). V gave up 7 bases and J gave up 2 bases, with 11 bases separating them. DNA for the CDR3: TGTGCCAGCACGCGGGAGGGCAACACTGAAGCTTTCTTT. It codes for CASTREGNTEAFF.

The V gene is TRBV27, the J gene TRBJ2-1; 7 bases are shared with TRBD2. Germline CDR1 MNHEY, CDR2 SMNVEV (reference sequence). This CDR3 region has 15 residues. With V trimmed by 0 bases and J by 7 bases, 6 bases remained unmatched. CDR3 nucleotide sequence: TGTGCCAGCAGTTTATCGACGGGAGGTGTGAATGAGCAGTTCTTC. Translated: CASSLSTGGVNEQFF.

This clone was recorded only once. V gene TRBV11-3 combines with J gene TRBJ1-2, with D perhaps matching TRBD1 (6 bases). Between the trimmed V and J ends, which lost 6 bases and 6 bases, there was a span of 17 bases. The CDR3 loop spans 14 amino acids. Germline CDR1 is SGHNT and CDR2 is YENEEA. The CDR3 DNA sequence: TGTGCCAGCAGTGGTGAACAGGGAATCGATGGCTACACCTTC. It codes for CASSGEQGIDGYTF.

The chain links TRBV2 to TRBJ1-5; 10 bases map to TRBD1. After removal of 8 bases from V and 4 bases from J, the junction contained 2 bases not matched to a gene. The CDR3 loop spans 13 amino acids. Germline assignment: CDR1 SNHLY and CDR2 FYNNEI. For the CDR3, the DNA is TGTGCCAGCCGACAGGGGGCGAATCAGCCCCAGCATTTT. Its protein product is CASRQGANQPQHF. Variable domain in full (rest from reference TRBV2 and TRBJ1-5): EPEVTQTPSHQVTQMGQEVILRCVPISNHLYFYWYRQILGQKVEFLVSFYNNEISEKSEIFDDQFSVERPDGSNFTLKIRSTKLEDSAMYFCASRQGANQPQHFGDGTRLSIL.

V and J are TRBV18 and TRBJ2-7; 13 nucleotides agree with TRBD2. The CDR3 runs 16 residues. Germline CDR1 and CDR2: KGHSH and LQKENI. The junction had 8 bases not matched to a gene; V was cut back by 3 bases and J by 6 bases. CDR3: CASSPKLAGGPAEQYF. The CDR3 DNA reads TGTGCCAGCTCACCGAAACTAGCGGGGGGGCCGGCCGAGCAGTACTTC.

With regard to this clone: One end of the junction is discordant with germline, which a read error may explain. The rearrangement uses TRBV11-3 and TRBJ2-3; D is undetermined. CDR3 length equals 12 residues. Germline lookup yields CDR1 SGHNT and CDR2 YENEEA. Written as DNA, the CDR3 is TGTGCCAGCACCTTAGGTTCAGATACGCAGTATTTT. The encoded protein is CASTLGSDTQYF.